These T cell receptor beta chains were read from a single sample in a study of OX40 agonist ivuxolimab in advanced cancers. Some clones are missing from TCRdb's copy, which holds only in-frame ones; the method was immunoSEQ multiplex PCR. The sample has more than 60,000 clones, around 86% seen once. The source material was CD4+ or CD8+ T cells sorted from blood, sampled in a trial of the OX40 agonist ivuxolimab. These receptors originate from an adult with an advanced solid tumor such as melanoma, head and neck, liver or kidney cancer. The CDR3 runs from the conserved cysteine through the conserved F or W.

V,J,CDR3
TRBV27,TRBJ2-5,CASRKRLAGSQETQYF
TRBV25-1,TRBJ2-1,CASSETAGGPYNEQFF
TRBV7-9,TRBJ2-1,CASSSSGRADQNEQFF
TRBV5-1,TRBJ2-1,CASSLGTSGYNEQFF
TRBV6-5,TRBJ2-3,CASSYSSGPGADTQYF
TRBV7-2,TRBJ2-3,CASSPVLGGGGTQYF
TRBV15,TRBJ2-7,CATSRDLGAESSYEQYF
TRBV18,TRBJ1-2,CASSPPAGTYGYTF
TRBV11-2,TRBJ1-2,CASSLATANYGYTF
TRBV4-1,TRBJ2-2,CASSPRTGMTGELFF
TRBV5-1,TRBJ2-7,CASSPSPGGDEQYF
TRBV28,TRBJ2-7,CASSMLGTSGIYEQYF
TRBV6-6,TRBJ1-5,CASSWDSNQPQHF
TRBV10-2,TRBJ1-6,CASTWDYNNSPLHF
TRBV28,TRBJ2-7,CASSMIEHEQYF
TRBV5-1,TRBJ1-5,CASSLEGGSHQPQHF
TRBV27,TRBJ2-1,CASIPAWGRGSYNEQFF
TRBV2,TRBJ2-1,CASTNQEIEQFF
TRBV5-1,TRBJ1-1,CASSLSDRGTEAFF
TRBV5-4,TRBJ1-2,CASSIPRSSNYGYTF
TRBV2,TRBJ1-1,CASSPRQFRHTEAFF
TRBV11-2,TRBJ2-3,CASSRTGISTDTQYF
TRBV5-1,TRBJ2-7,CASSPGGGGPYEQYF
TRBV10-3,TRBJ1-3,CAISESAGAAGNTIYF
TRBV7-9,TRBJ2-2,CASSLQGGWQAGELFF
TRBV18,TRBJ1-4,CASSRRQTPNEKLFF